This T cell receptor (beta chain) was recorded in a study of human CD8 memory T cell subsets. UMI-labeled 5' RACE generated the TCR beta libraries. TCRdb reprocessed the 5' RACE reads and reports one entry per CDR3 protein, with no DNA. This table holds some 10,000 distinct CDR3 sequences. Germline V gene sequence: CDR1 MNHNY, CDR2 SVGAGI (reference sequence). The CDR3 extends over 14 amino acids. TPEX cells were exhausted-like CCR7+ PD-1+ TIGIT+ early memory CD8+ T cells. The source material was CD8+ T cells from PBMCs. This TCR was sampled from a human donor in good health. The chain combines TRBV6-6 with TRBJ2-7; lacking DNA, the TRBD1 call made by TCRdb goes unchecked. The CDR3 region is CASSYGQGTYEQYF.